The source of this TCR beta chain is a study of blood T cell repertoires in COVID-19. In the study's own analysis: How many nucleated cells were present was estimated from reference gene primer amplification. The method was immunoSEQ multiplex PCR; TCRdb's version includes in-frame clones alone and lacks a portion of them. That table is the source of V, J and clone size, and D and trimming were worked out from the DNA. The sample holds roughly 66,000 clones; more than 85% are singletons and the top ten take 13%. This CDR3 spans 19 amino acids. Per the germline V gene, CDR1 is SGHVS and CDR2 is FQNEAQ. Trimming took 2 bases from V and 5 from J; bases not matched to a gene: 16.

The chain combines TRBV7-8 with TRBJ2-5; 11 nucleotides align to TRBD2. The receptor was isolated from a human donor with active COVID-19. The donor label of this sample is uncertain. The sequenced sample consisted of peripheral blood. The CDR3 region is CASSLLAGILAGGRETQYF. CDR3 in DNA: TGTGCCAGCAGCTTACTGGCGGGTATCTTAGCGGGAGGGCGGGAGACCCAGTACTTC.